This TCR beta chain was sequenced for a study of early T cells in non-severe SARS-CoV-2 infection. General observations from the study: The study's VDJdb matching favored anti-spike CD8 responses and missed private and CD4 specificities.

Individually, cDNA molecules had unique molecular identifiers attached to them. A single record per CDR3 protein comes from TCRdb applying MiXCR to the 5' RACE reads. The data hold some 77,000 distinct CDR3 sequences, with 12% observed a single time. The CDR3 contains 17 residues. From germline, CDR1 is SGHVS and CDR2 FQNEAQ. Germline trimming cut 0 bases from V and 0 bases from J; bases unmatched to any gene: 4. In its sample, this clonotype was seen a few times. Its target is unknown. The chain combines TRBV7-8 with TRBJ2-2, with 7 positions matching TRBD2. The sequence derives from an adult who was a healthcare worker with PCR-confirmed SARS-CoV-2 infection or an uninfected control (not recorded which). The donor label of this sample is uncertain. The sample was whole blood, taken at baseline. The CDR3 spells CASSLAPRGANTGELFF. The CDR3 region has the DNA TGTGCCAGCAGCTTAGCTCCCCGGGGGGCGAACACCGGGGAGCTGTTTTTT. Drawing the rest from reference TRBV7-8 and TRBJ2-2, the complete variable domain is GAGVSQSPRYKVAKRGQDVALRCDPISGHVSLFWYQQALGQGPEFLTYFQNEAQLDKSGLPSDRFFAERPEGSVSTLKIQRTQQEDSAVYLCASSLAPRGANTGELFFGEGSRLTVL.